Listed below are T cell receptor beta chains from one sample, sequenced in a study of somatic mutations in cytotoxic T cells in rheumatoid arthritis. Clones were read by immunoSEQ multiplex PCR, and TCRdb kept only the in-frame ones, dropping some. The data hold about 19,000 clones, with 85% observed a single time. The sequenced material came from CD8+ T cells sorted from blood. These receptors were taken from a woman between 40 and 55 years old with rheumatoid arthritis. The CDR3 runs from the conserved cysteine through the conserved F or W. Fields, in order: V gene, J gene, clone size, CDR3 protein. Where a row states a size, it is once, few, many or the class of an expanded clone; other rows omit it.

V: TRBV7-6
J: TRBJ1-5
size: -
CDR3: CASSLGGSTQPQHF

V: TRBV6-1
J: TRBJ2-7
size: -
CDR3: CASSASPGQLYEQYF

V: TRBV5-6
J: TRBJ2-2
size: -
CDR3: CASSHKRLDRNGELFF

V: TRBV10-2
J: TRBJ1-4
size: -
CDR3: CASKQGSGEKLFF

V: TRBV6-5
J: TRBJ2-5
size: -
CDR3: CASSYSGGTQETQYF

V: TRBV21-1
J: TRBJ2-7
size: few
CDR3: CASSRERPGSRPYEQYF

V: TRBV9
J: TRBJ1-2
size: -
CDR3: CASSVGRGKGYGYTF

V: TRBV19
J: TRBJ1-1
size: -
CDR3: CASSLAIYMNTEAFF

V: TRBV12-5
J: TRBJ1-4
size: -
CDR3: CASGLVLSTEDSPGEKLFF

V: TRBV5-5
J: TRBJ2-7
size: -
CDR3: CASSRELGGLYEQYF

V: TRBV7-2
J: TRBJ2-7
size: -
CDR3: CASSLPKGTVNSYEQYF

V: TRBV2
J: TRBJ1-6
size: -
CDR3: CASSEPRTGGTPLHF

V: TRBV5-4
J: TRBJ2-1
size: -
CDR3: CASSLGSQGIEQFF

V: TRBV5-4
J: TRBJ2-1
size: -
CDR3: CASSGLLAGVYNEQFF

V: TRBV2
J: TRBJ2-2
size: few
CDR3: CASSRLAGTTGELFF

V: TRBV6-6
J: TRBJ2-5
size: -
CDR3: CASSYSELTAQYF

V: TRBV25-1
J: TRBJ1-1
size: -
CDR3: CASSEYFTGGTEAFF

V: TRBV4-1
J: TRBJ1-1
size: medium-sized
CDR3: CASSQPTGRTEAFF

V: TRBV19
J: TRBJ2-1
size: once
CDR3: CASSTLADRGNEQFF

V: TRBV5-1
J: TRBJ1-2
size: -
CDR3: CASSLEGTGLYGYTF

V: TRBV9
J: TRBJ1-3
size: -
CDR3: CASSVEGASGNTIYF

V: TRBV14
J: TRBJ1-2
size: -
CDR3: CASSQGLEGRNYGYTF

V: TRBV7-2
J: TRBJ2-1
size: -
CDR3: CASSLGLNEQFF

V: TRBV25-1
J: TRBJ2-7
size: -
CDR3: CASSDPGQGLYEQYF

V: TRBV30
J: TRBJ1-6
size: few
CDR3: CAWSVFPGITANSPLHF

V: TRBV9
J: TRBJ1-2
size: -
CDR3: CASSEFDSLWDGYTF

V: TRBV27
J: TRBJ2-7
size: -
CDR3: CASSLGGDYEQYF

V: TRBV6-5
J: TRBJ1-5
size: -
CDR3: CASTGEWNQPQHF

V: TRBV27
J: TRBJ1-1
size: -
CDR3: CASSLNTGGTEAFF

V: TRBV19
J: TRBJ1-2
size: -
CDR3: CASSISGDTNYGYTF

V: TRBV15
J: TRBJ2-1
size: -
CDR3: CATSKGTGVDEQFF

V: TRBV5-1
J: TRBJ2-3
size: once
CDR3: CASRLTSGTDTQYF

V: TRBV27
J: TRBJ2-3
size: -
CDR3: CASSFGQVRTDTQYF

V: TRBV21-1
J: TRBJ2-7
size: once
CDR3: CASFTGGGGEQYF

V: TRBV6-5
J: TRBJ1-2
size: -
CDR3: CASSSDPGGYYGYTF

V: TRBV5-1
J: TRBJ2-1
size: -
CDR3: CASSLLSAAGQGDEQFF

V: TRBV9
J: TRBJ2-7
size: -
CDR3: CASSVGNSGGQYF

V: TRBV5-6
J: TRBJ2-2
size: -
CDR3: CASSLVVAGAAGELFF

V: TRBV15
J: TRBJ2-3
size: -
CDR3: CATSRDERAPVGDTQYF

V: TRBV7-6
J: TRBJ2-1
size: -
CDR3: CASSRFTGQPYNEQFF

V: TRBV7-8
J: TRBJ2-2
size: -
CDR3: CASSAYRAAGELFF

V: TRBV5-4
J: TRBJ2-6
size: -
CDR3: CASRPMGGASGANVLTF

V: TRBV7-9
J: TRBJ1-2
size: -
CDR3: CASRGDSPYGYTF

V: TRBV14
J: TRBJ1-1
size: -
CDR3: CASSRTAGNTEAFF

V: TRBV15
J: TRBJ1-1
size: -
CDR3: CATSRERVTEAFF

V: TRBV6-6
J: TRBJ1-4
size: -
CDR3: CASSFEVESDEKLFF

V: TRBV2
J: TRBJ1-2
size: -
CDR3: CASSAPDYYGYTF

V: TRBV11-2
J: TRBJ1-1
size: -
CDR3: CASSLGRGSEAFF

V: TRBV5-1
J: TRBJ1-3
size: -
CDR3: CASRAGSGNTIYF

V: TRBV5-1
J: TRBJ2-1
size: few
CDR3: CASRRATGAYNEQFF

V: TRBV6-1
J: TRBJ2-7
size: few
CDR3: CASSELAGAEDEQYF

V: TRBV14
J: TRBJ2-7
size: -
CDR3: CASSQWTGPRGEQYF

V: TRBV5-6
J: TRBJ2-5
size: once
CDR3: CASSPGQGETQYF

V: TRBV2
J: TRBJ1-2
size: -
CDR3: CASRGARQGHYGYTF

V: TRBV6-1
J: TRBJ1-4
size: -
CDR3: CASTTNPVTNEKLFF

V: TRBV19
J: TRBJ2-7
size: -
CDR3: CASTEGPYYEQYF

V: TRBV15
J: TRBJ2-2
size: -
CDR3: CATSRGGEFLNTGELFF

V: TRBV13
J: TRBJ2-7
size: -
CDR3: CASSSGLAGGPREQYF

V: TRBV27
J: TRBJ2-2
size: -
CDR3: CASSPLISGGELFF